The 6 T cell receptor beta chains listed next were all sequenced from one sample in a study of blood T cell repertoires in COVID-19. The data were produced by immunoSEQ multiplex PCR, yet TCRdb's version contains in-frame clones alone and is incomplete. The sample holds hundreds of thousands of clones, 85% to 90% seen once. Sequenced input: PBMCs or T cells enriched from blood (not recorded which). These receptors were taken from a man aged 40-50 years who had recovered from COVID-19.

The chain employs TRBV7-2 and TRBJ2-7; 9 bases fit TRBD1. Germline CDR1 and CDR2: SGHTA and FQGNSA. The V segment lost 1 base and the J segment 2 bases; nucleotides outside the gene matches: 6. CDR3 length: 16 residues. The CDR3 protein is CASSLEGTGWTYEQYF. Written as DNA, the CDR3 is TGTGCCAGCAGCTTAGAAGGGACAGGGTGGACCTACGAGCAGTACTTC.

This rearrangement joins TRBV9 to TRBJ1-5; possibly TRBD1 for D (5 bases). CDR3 size: 15 residues. V was shortened by 0 bases and J by 6 bases, with 13 bases between the two germline ends. Germline V lookup: CDR1 SGDLS, CDR2 YYNGEE. The CDR3 is CASSVATGRGQPQHF. The CDR3, as DNA: TGTGCCAGCAGCGTAGCGACCGGGAGGGGTCAGCCCCAGCATTTT.

V and J are TRBV5-1 and TRBJ2-6; 7 bases agree with TRBD2. V was pared by 4 bases and J by 4 bases, with 11 bases of the junction left unmatched. Per the germline V gene, CDR1 is SGHRS and CDR2 is YFSETQ. The CDR3 length is 17 residues. CDR3 in amino acids: CASSAVLASPGANVLTF. CDR3 DNA sequence: TGCGCCAGCAGCGCGGTACTAGCGAGCCCCGGGGCCAACGTCCTGACTTTC.

This rearrangement joins TRBV18 to TRBJ2-3; 8 positions match TRBD2. The V gene end was trimmed by 3 bases and the J gene end by 3 bases; junction bases not matched to a gene: 14. Germline loops: CDR1 KGHSH, CDR2 LQKENI. The CDR3 has 18 residues. CDR3 sequence: CASSPPPGRAGVTDTQYF. The DNA of the CDR3 is TGTGCCAGCTCACCCCCCCCTGGGCGAGCGGGAGTGACAGATACGCAGTATTTT.

The rearrangement joins TRBV10-2 to TRBJ1-1; maybe TRBD1 (5 bases). CDR3 length: 15 residues. Looked up from germline, CDR1 is WSHSY and CDR2 is SAAADI. The V end was cut by 2 bases, the J end by 4 bases, with 14 bases between. The CDR3 DNA is TGCGCCAGCAGTGAGGCGGCGGGGGGGGGCACTGAAGCTTTCTTT. This sequence encodes CASSEAAGGGTEAFF.

The chain combines TRBV27 with TRBJ2-7; 10 positions agree with TRBD1. After removal of 8 bases from V and 5 bases from J, the junction contained 9 bases not matched to a gene. This CDR3 has 14 residues. The germline V gene has CDR1 MNHEY and CDR2 SMNVEV (reference sequence). In nucleotides, the CDR3 is TGTGCCAGCCGCGGGACAGGGGAGTCCCACGAGCAGTACTTC. Translating it yields CASRGTGESHEQYF.